One and the same sample provided the 10 T cell receptor beta chains below, sequenced in a study of response to subunit inactivated influenza vaccine. TCRdb re-called the RT-PCR reads through MiXCR, storing one row per CDR3 protein. This table holds under 550,000 distinct CDR3 sequences, approximately 7.6% found once. Specimen: PBMCs from blood, collected around 25 months after vaccination. Receptors originate from a man between 50 and 75 years old who received an inactivated influenza vaccine.

This clonotype came up many times. The chain is built from TRBV20-1 and TRBJ2-7; 7 positions agree with TRBD2. This CDR3 is built from 12 residues. Trimming took 0 bases from V and 6 from J; bases not matched to a gene: 2. Germline V gene sequence: CDR1 DFQATT, CDR2 SNEGSKA (reference sequence). CDR3 in amino acids: CSAREGGGEQYF. In DNA form, the CDR3 reads TGCAGTGCTAGAGAGGGGGGGGGCGAGCAGTACTTC.

The chain recombines TRBV24-1 with TRBJ2-5; tentative D call: TRBD1 (5 bases). The CDR3 length is 14 residues. V was trimmed by 2 bases and J by 2 bases, leaving 8 bases between them. Looked up from germline, CDR1 is KGHDR and CDR2 is SFDVKD. The DNA for the CDR3 is TGTGCCACCAGTGATTCAGGGCAGCAAGAGACCCAGTACTTC. Translated, it gives CATSDSGQQETQYF.

V gene TRBV3-1 combines with J gene TRBJ2-5, with D uncertain. Germline CDR1 LGHDT, CDR2 YNNKEL (reference sequence). V was trimmed by 2 bases and J by 2 bases, leaving 3 bases between them. This CDR3 is 12 amino acids long. For the CDR3, the DNA is TGTGCCAGCAGCCAAAGACAAGAGACCCAGTACTTC. It encodes CASSQRQETQYF.

The V gene is TRBV20-1, the J gene TRBJ2-1; D is unclear. Trimming shortened V by 0 bases and J by 7 bases, and 16 bases separated the two germline ends. Germline V gives CDR1 DFQATT, CDR2 SNEGSKA (reference sequence). CDR3 length: 15 residues. CDR3: CSARDFRGVGNEQFF. In nucleotides, the CDR3 is TGCAGTGCTAGAGATTTTCGCGGAGTGGGGAATGAGCAGTTCTTC.

There are a few counts of this clonotype. The chain links TRBV12-3 or TRBV12-4 to TRBJ1-5; 9 bases agree with TRBD1. Trimming took 5 bases from V and 7 from J; bases not matched to a gene: 12. The CDR3 runs 16 residues. DNA of the CDR3: TGTGCCAGCAGTGATGACCTTGGACAGGGGACGCAGCCCCAGCATTTT. This translates into CASSDDLGQGTQPQHF.

This clonotype was recorded many times. The CDR3 sequence: CASSDGDGGPINEQFF. The CDR3 DNA is TGCGCCAGCAGTGATGGGGACGGGGGGCCGATCAATGAGCAGTTCTTC. The rearrangement links TRBV10-1 to TRBJ2-1, with D perhaps TRBD2 (7 bases). Trimming removed 3 bases at V and 6 bases at J, with 18 bases between. Germline V gene sequence: CDR1 WNHNN, CDR2 SYGVQD (reference sequence). The CDR3 contains 16 residues.

Concerning this clonotype: A read error may explain this, as a much larger clone is one base away. The chain joins TRBV29-1 to TRBJ1-1; D unresolved. The CDR3 covers 10 residues. CDR1 is SQVTM, CDR2 ANQGSEA, per germline. CDR3 sequence (DNA): TGCAGTGCAAGTACGAGCGAGGCTTTCTTT. Translating it yields CSASTSEAFF.

This clonotype has just a few counts. J is TRBJ2-3 and V is TRBV27, with 13 nucleotides matching TRBD2. Germline V lookup: CDR1 MNHEY, CDR2 SMNVEV (reference sequence). Unmatched junction bases numbered 6, after V lost 7 bases and J lost 2 bases. The CDR3 runs 16 residues. The CDR3 DNA is TGTGCCAGCAAAGGACTAGCGGGAGTAATCACAGATACGCAGTATTTT. It is translated as CASKGLAGVITDTQYF.

The V gene is TRBV19, the J gene TRBJ1-1; TRBD1 is a possible D gene (5 bases). Germline loops: CDR1 LNHDA, CDR2 SQIVND (reference sequence). This CDR3 has 14 residues. The V end was cut by 4 bases, the J end by 1 base, with 10 bases between. CDR3 protein: CASSNLGQNTEAFF. In DNA form, the CDR3 reads TGTGCCAGTAGTAATCTCGGACAGAACACTGAAGCTTTCTTT.

The chain combines TRBV5-4 with TRBJ1-1, with 7 bases identical to TRBD1. Trimming at V came to 7 bases and at J to 0 bases, leaving 6 bases not matched to a gene. The CDR3 length is 14 residues. CDR1 SGHNT and CDR2 YYREEE come from the germline V gene (reference sequence). The chain's CDR3 is CASGPGQMNTEAFF. CDR3 DNA sequence: TGTGCCAGCGGCCCGGGACAGATGAACACTGAAGCTTTCTTT. Drawing the rest from reference TRBV5-4 and TRBJ1-1, the complete variable domain is ETGVTQSPTHLIKTRGQQVTLRCSSQSGHNTVSWYQQALGQGPQFIFQYYREEENGRGNFPPRFSGLQFPNYSSELNVNALELDDSALYLCASGPGQMNTEAFFGQGTRLTVV.